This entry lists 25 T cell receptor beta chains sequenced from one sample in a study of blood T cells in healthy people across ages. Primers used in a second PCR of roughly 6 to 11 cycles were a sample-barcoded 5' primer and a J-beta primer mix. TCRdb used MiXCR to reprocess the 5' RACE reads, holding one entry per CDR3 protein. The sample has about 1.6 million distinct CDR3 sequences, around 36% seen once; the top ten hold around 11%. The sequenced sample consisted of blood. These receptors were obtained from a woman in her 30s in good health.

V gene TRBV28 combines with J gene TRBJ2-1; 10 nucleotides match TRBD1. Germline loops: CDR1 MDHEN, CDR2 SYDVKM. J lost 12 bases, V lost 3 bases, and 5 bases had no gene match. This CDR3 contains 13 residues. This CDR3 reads CASSLGQGSLQFF. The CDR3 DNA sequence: TGTGCCAGCAGTTTGGGACAGGGGTCCCTGCAGTTCTTC.

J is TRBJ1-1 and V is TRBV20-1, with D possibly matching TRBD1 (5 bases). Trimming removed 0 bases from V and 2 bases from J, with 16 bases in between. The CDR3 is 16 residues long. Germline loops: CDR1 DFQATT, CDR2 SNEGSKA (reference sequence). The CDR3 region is CSARDSPAGRNTEAFF. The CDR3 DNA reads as TGCAGTGCTAGAGATTCCCCCGCAGGGCGTAACACTGAAGCTTTCTTT.

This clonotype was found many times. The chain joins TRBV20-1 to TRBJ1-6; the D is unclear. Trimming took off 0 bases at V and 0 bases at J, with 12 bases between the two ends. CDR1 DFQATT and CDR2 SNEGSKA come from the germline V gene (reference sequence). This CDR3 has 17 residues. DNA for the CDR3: TGCAGTGCTAGAGATATAGATACCGGCTCCTATAATTCACCCCTCCACTTT. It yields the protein CSARDIDTGSYNSPLHF.

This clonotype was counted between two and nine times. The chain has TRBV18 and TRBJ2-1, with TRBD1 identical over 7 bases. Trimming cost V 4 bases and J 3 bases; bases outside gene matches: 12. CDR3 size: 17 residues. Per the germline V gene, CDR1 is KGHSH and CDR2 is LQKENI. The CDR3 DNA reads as TGTGCCAGCTCACGGGATCACAGGGGAATCTTCTACAATGAGCAGTTCTTC. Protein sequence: CASSRDHRGIFYNEQFF.

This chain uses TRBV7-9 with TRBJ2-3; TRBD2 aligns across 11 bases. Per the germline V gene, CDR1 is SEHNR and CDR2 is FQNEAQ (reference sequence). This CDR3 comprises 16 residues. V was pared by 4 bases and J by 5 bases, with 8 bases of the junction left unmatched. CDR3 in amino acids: CASSSPTSGVGDTQYF. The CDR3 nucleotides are TGTGCCAGCAGCTCACCGACTAGCGGGGTGGGAGATACGCAGTATTTT.

The CDR3 nucleotides are TGTGCCAGCAGCCATGGGGGGTCCCACAATGAGCAGTTCTTC. Translated: CASSHGGSHNEQFF. The chain recombines TRBV14 with TRBJ2-1; maybe TRBD2 (6 bases). The V end lost 3 bases, the J end lost 5 bases, and 11 bases lay between the germline ends. The CDR3 has 14 amino acids. Germline values: CDR1 SGHDN, CDR2 FVKESK.

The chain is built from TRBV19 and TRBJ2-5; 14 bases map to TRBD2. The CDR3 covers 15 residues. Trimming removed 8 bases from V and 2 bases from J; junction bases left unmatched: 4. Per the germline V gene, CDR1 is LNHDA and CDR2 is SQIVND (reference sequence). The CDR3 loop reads CASGGLAGGQETQYF. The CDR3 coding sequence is TGTGCCAGTGGAGGACTAGCGGGGGGACAAGAGACCCAGTACTTC.

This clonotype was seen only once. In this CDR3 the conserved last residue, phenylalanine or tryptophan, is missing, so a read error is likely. In nucleotides, the CDR3 is TGCGCCAGCAGCCAAGAAAGTCTGAGACTAGAGAGCACAGATACGCAGTATTGT. This encodes CASSQESLRLESTDTQYC. The chain is built from TRBV4-1 and TRBJ2-3; perhaps TRBD2 as D (6 bases). Germline-derived CDR1 and CDR2 are MGHRA and YSYEKL. This CDR3 spans 18 amino acids. The V and J ends lost 0 bases and 0 bases respectively, with 16 bases between them.

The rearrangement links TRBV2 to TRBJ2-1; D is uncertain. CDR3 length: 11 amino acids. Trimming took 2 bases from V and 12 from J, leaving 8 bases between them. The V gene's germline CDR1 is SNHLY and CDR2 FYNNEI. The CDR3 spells CASSESTVQFF. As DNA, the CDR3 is TGTGCCAGCAGTGAATCTACTGTGCAGTTCTTC.

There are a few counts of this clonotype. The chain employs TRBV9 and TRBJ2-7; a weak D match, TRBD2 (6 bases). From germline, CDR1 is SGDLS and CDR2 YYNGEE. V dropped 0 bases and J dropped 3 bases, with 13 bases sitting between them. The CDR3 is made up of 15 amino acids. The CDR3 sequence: CASSVEAAGFYEQYF. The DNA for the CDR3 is TGTGCCAGCAGCGTAGAGGCGGCGGGATTCTACGAGCAGTACTTC.

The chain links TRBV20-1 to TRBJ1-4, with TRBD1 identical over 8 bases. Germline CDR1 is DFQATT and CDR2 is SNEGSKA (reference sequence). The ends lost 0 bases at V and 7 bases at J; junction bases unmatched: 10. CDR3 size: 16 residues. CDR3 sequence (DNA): TGCAGTGCTAGAGATAGAGAGTGGACAGGGCGTGAAAAACTGTTTTTT. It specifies CSARDREWTGREKLFF.

CDR3 nucleotides: TGTGCCAGCAGTGAAAGTCTGAATAATTCACCCCTCCACTTT. Its translation is CASSESLNNSPLHF. This sequence joins TRBV2 and TRBJ1-6, with D hard to call. The CDR3 runs 14 residues. CDR1 is SNHLY, CDR2 FYNNEI, per germline. The V end was cut by 2 bases, the J end by 5 bases, with 7 bases between.

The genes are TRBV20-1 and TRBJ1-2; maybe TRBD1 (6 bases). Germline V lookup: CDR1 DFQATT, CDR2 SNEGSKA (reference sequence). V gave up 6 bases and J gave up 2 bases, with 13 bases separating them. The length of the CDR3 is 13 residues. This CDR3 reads CSAKRDKNYGYTF. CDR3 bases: TGCAGTGCAAAGCGGGACAAGAACTATGGCTACACCTTC.

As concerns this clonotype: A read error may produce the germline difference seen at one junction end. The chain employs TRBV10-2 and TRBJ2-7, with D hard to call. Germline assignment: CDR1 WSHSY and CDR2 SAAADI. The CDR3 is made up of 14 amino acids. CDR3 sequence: CAGSAQGTSYEQYF. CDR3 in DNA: TGCGCCGGCAGTGCACAAGGAACATCCTACGAGCAGTACTTC.

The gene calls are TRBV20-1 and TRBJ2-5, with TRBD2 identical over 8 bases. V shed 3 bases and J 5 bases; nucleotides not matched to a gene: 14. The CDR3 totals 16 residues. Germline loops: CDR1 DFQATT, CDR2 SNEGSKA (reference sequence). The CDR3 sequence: CSASADPGLVGETQYF. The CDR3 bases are TGCAGTGCTAGTGCCGACCCGGGACTAGTTGGGGAGACCCAGTACTTC.

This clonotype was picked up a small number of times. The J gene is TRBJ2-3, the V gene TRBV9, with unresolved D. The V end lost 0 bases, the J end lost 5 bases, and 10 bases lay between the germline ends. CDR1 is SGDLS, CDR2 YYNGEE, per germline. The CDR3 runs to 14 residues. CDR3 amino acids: CASSVGARGDTQYF. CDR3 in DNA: TGTGCCAGCAGCGTAGGAGCCCGCGGAGATACGCAGTATTTT.

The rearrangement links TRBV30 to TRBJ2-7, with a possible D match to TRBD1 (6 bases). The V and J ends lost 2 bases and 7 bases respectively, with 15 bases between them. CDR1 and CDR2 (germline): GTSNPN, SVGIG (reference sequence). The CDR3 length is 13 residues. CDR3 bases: TGTGCCTGGAGTAATTACAGGGTCGGGGAGCAGTACTTC. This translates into CAWSNYRVGEQYF.

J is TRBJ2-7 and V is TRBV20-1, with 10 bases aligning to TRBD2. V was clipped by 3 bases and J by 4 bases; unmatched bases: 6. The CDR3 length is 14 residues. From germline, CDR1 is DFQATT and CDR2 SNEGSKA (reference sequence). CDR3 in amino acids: CSARVTSGAYEQYF. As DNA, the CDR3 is TGCAGTGCTAGGGTAACTAGCGGGGCATACGAGCAGTACTTC.

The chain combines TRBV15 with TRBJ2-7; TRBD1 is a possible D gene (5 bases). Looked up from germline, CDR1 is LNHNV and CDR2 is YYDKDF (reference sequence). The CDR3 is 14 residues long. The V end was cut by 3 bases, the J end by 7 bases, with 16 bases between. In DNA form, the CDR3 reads TGTGCCACCAGCAGTAAACCAGGGTGGGGAGAGCAGTACTTC. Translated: CATSSKPGWGEQYF.

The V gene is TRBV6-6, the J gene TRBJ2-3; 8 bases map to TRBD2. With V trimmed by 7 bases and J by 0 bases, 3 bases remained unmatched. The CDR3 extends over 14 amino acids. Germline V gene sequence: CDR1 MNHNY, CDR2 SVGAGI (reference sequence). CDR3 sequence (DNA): TGTGCCAGCACCATAGCGGGAAGCACAGATACGCAGTATTTT. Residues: CASTIAGSTDTQYF.

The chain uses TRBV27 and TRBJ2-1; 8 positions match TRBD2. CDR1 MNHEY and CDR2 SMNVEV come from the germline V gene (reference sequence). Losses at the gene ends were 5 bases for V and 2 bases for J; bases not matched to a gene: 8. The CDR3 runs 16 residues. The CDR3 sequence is CASSPTRGGPYNEQFF. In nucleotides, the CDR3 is TGTGCCAGCAGTCCAACTCGCGGGGGGCCCTACAATGAGCAGTTCTTC.

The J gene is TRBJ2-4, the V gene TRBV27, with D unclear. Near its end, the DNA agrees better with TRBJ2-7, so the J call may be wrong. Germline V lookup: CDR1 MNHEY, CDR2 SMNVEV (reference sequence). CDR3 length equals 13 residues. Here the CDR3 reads CASSRSGHYEQYF. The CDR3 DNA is TGTGCCAGCAGCAGATCGGGCCACTACGAGCAGTACTTC.

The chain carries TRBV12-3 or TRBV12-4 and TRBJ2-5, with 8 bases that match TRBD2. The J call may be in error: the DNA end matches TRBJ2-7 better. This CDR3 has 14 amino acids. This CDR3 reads CASSPRTSFLEQYF. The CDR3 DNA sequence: TGTGCCAGCAGTCCCCGGACTAGCTTTCTCGAGCAGTACTTC.

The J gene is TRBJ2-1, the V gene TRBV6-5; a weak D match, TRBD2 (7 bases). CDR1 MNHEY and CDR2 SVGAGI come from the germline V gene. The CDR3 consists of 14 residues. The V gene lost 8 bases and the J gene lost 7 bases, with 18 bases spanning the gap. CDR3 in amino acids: CASWRVGGTNEQFF. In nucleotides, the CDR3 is TGTGCCAGCTGGCGTGTGGGGGGGACAAATGAGCAGTTCTTC.

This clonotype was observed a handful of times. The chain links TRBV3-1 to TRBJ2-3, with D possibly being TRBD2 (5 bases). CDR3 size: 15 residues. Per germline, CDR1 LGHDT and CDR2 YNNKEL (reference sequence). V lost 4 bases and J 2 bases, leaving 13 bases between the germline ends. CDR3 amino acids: CASSPVVLVTDTQYF. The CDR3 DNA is TGTGCCAGCAGCCCAGTTGTACTAGTCACAGATACGCAGTATTTT.